One sample yielded the 17 T cell receptor beta chains listed below, sequenced in a study of patients with pleural tuberculosis. MiXCR, run by TCRdb on the reads, gives a single entry per CDR3 protein. The table includes around 49,000 distinct CDR3 sequences, less than 9.5% detected once. The source of these receptors is a human donor with pleural tuberculosis.

This clonotype was seen at least ten times. The J gene is TRBJ1-2, the V gene TRBV6-1, with unresolved D. The germline V gene has CDR1 MNHNS and CDR2 SASEGT. V lost 6 bases, J lost 4 bases, and 9 bases lay in between. This CDR3 is 12 amino acids long. CDR3 nucleotides: TGTGCCAGCAGCGAGCGGGGCTATGGCTACACCTTC. The encoded protein is CASSERGYGYTF.

V gene TRBV4-3 combines with J gene TRBJ2-2, with D possibly being TRBD1 (6 bases). The CDR3 covers 14 residues. Trimming shortened V by 8 bases and J by 1 base, and 11 bases separated the two germline ends. Per germline, CDR1 LGHNA and CDR2 YSLEER. The CDR3 coding sequence is TGCGCCAGCGCAAAGGGACAGAACACCGGGGAGCTGTTTTTT. It specifies CASAKGQNTGELFF.

On this clonotype itself: This sequence may be a read error, since a much larger clone differs from it by one base. CDR3: CASSLAGRFGQYV. CDR3 sequence (DNA): TGTGCCAGCAGCTTAGCCGGGAGGTTCGGGCAGTACGTC. The chain joins TRBV7-2 to TRBJ2-7, with 7 positions matching TRBD2. Germline V lookup: CDR1 SGHTA, CDR2 FQGNSA. The CDR3 has 13 amino acids. J lost 9 bases, V lost 0 bases, and 5 bases had no gene match.

The chain recombines TRBV27 with TRBJ2-7, with 10 bases aligning to TRBD2. Germline V CDR1 and CDR2: MNHEY, SMNVEV (reference sequence). The CDR3 sequence is 14 residues long. With 5 bases clipped from V and 2 bases from J, the junction kept 3 bases outside the gene matches. The CDR3 bases are TGTGCCAGCAGTGCTCTAGCGGGGGCCTACGAGCAGTACTTC. Translation: CASSALAGAYEQYF.

About this clonotype: An end of the junction differs from the germline gene, which may be a read error. The CDR3 spells CASSLGANTEASF. The CDR3 DNA is TGTGCCAGCAGCTTAGGCGCGAACACTGAAGCTTCCTTT. The chain joins TRBV6-1 to TRBJ1-1; no clear D gene. The CDR3 contains 13 residues. Germline V lookup: CDR1 MNHNS, CDR2 SASEGT.

The gene calls are TRBV12-5 and TRBJ2-1; 7 bases fit TRBD1. The trim removed 5 bases at V and 5 bases at J, leaving 12 bases unmatched. Germline V gives CDR1 LGHNT, CDR2 FRNRAP. The CDR3 loop spans 16 amino acids. This CDR3 is CASGLRLMTGNNEQFF. The CDR3 DNA reads as TGTGCTAGTGGTCTCAGACTGATGACAGGGAACAATGAGCAGTTCTTC.

This chain connects TRBV7-1 to TRBJ1-4; TRBD1 might be the D (5 bases). TRBV7-1 is reported as an ORF; its role is uncertain. V shed 3 bases and J shed 0 bases, with 17 bases lying between them. The CDR3 spans 18 residues. CDR3 sequence reads: CASSSWDLKESTNEKLFF. CDR3 in DNA: TGTGCCAGCAGCTCCTGGGACCTAAAGGAATCAACTAATGAAAAACTGTTTTTT.

This clonotype was observed many times. This chain joins TRBV10-2 and TRBJ2-3; 7 positions agree with TRBD2. The CDR3 covers 15 residues. Germline V lookup: CDR1 WSHSY, CDR2 SAAADI. The V segment lost 2 bases and the J segment 2 bases; nucleotides outside the gene matches: 4. The CDR3 DNA is TGCGCCAGCAGTGAGGCGGGAGCGCCCACAGATACGCAGTATTTT. Encoded protein: CASSEAGAPTDTQYF.

V and J are TRBV7-1 and TRBJ2-3; a possible D gene is TRBD2 (6 bases). TRBV7-1 falls under the ORF class, with uncertain function. This CDR3 is 17 amino acids long. The V and J ends lost 3 bases and 9 bases respectively, with 25 bases between them. The CDR3 loop is CASSSPRLGMQSPTQYF. The CDR3 DNA is TGTGCCAGCAGCTCCCCCAGACTAGGAATGCAGAGCCCCACGCAGTATTTT.

This clonotype was recorded many times. The chain employs TRBV2 and TRBJ2-1; maybe TRBD2 (6 bases). Per germline, CDR1 SNHLY and CDR2 FYNNEI. V gave up 4 bases and J gave up 1 base, with 11 bases separating them. The CDR3 has 15 residues. The CDR3 protein is CASSVASASYNEQFF. The CDR3 DNA is TGTGCCAGCAGTGTCGCTAGCGCATCCTACAATGAGCAGTTCTTC.

The chain is built from TRBV6-1 and TRBJ2-1; 11 bases fit TRBD2. The trim removed 6 bases at V and 8 bases at J, leaving 9 bases unmatched. Per germline, CDR1 MNHNS and CDR2 SASEGT. This CDR3 region has 15 residues. CDR3 loop: CASRELAGGMDEQFF. CDR3 DNA sequence: TGTGCCAGCAGAGAGCTAGCGGGAGGAATGGATGAGCAGTTCTTC.

There are many counts of this clonotype. J is TRBJ1-1 and V is TRBV20-1, with 7 bases that match TRBD1. V gave up 5 bases and J gave up 1 base; unmatched junction bases: 13. There are 16 residues in the CDR3. The germline CDR1 and CDR2 sequences are DFQATT and SNEGSKA (reference sequence). The CDR3 DNA sequence: TGCAGTGCTGAGGGACAGTCGCTACTGCAGAACACTGAAGCTTTCTTT. Translating it yields CSAEGQSLLQNTEAFF.

This clonotype was found many times. The CDR3 sequence: CSAVGPGDGYTF. DNA for the CDR3: TGCAGTGCCGTTGGTCCAGGGGATGGCTACACCTTC. This chain connects TRBV20-1 to TRBJ1-2, with a possible D match to TRBD1 (6 bases). This CDR3 has 12 residues. V gave up 6 bases and J gave up 6 bases, with 14 bases separating them. The V gene's germline CDR1 is DFQATT and CDR2 SNEGSKA (reference sequence).

The CDR3 here is CASSLRTTGSSQYF. The CDR3 DNA sequence: TGTGCCAGCAGCTTACGTACGACAGGTTCCTCGCAGTATTTT. The chain carries TRBV11-2 and TRBJ2-3; D may be TRBD1 (6 bases). The ends were cut back, 2 bases at V and 10 bases at J, with 16 bases in the middle. CDR1 is SGHAT and CDR2 is FQNNGV in the germline V gene. The CDR3 is 14 residues long.

This clonotype was detected a few times. The rearrangement links TRBV3-1 to TRBJ2-1; no firm D call. The CDR3 runs 16 residues. Looked up from germline, CDR1 is LGHDT and CDR2 is YNNKEL (reference sequence). Trimming took 0 bases from V and 4 from J, leaving 13 bases between them. The DNA for the CDR3 is TGTGCCAGCAGCCAAGATCGGAGCGTCCCATACAATGAGCAGTTCTTC. Translated, it gives CASSQDRSVPYNEQFF.

The genes are TRBV10-2 and TRBJ1-1; 8 nucleotides agree with TRBD1. This CDR3 region has 15 residues. Trimming cost V 4 bases and J 5 bases; bases outside gene matches: 9. CDR1 is WSHSY and CDR2 is SAAADI in the germline V gene. CDR3 sequence: CASSGIRTGRTEAFF. The CDR3 DNA reads TGCGCCAGCAGTGGGATAAGGACAGGGAGGACTGAAGCTTTCTTT.

By proportion, this clonotype is medium-sized. The gene calls are TRBV27 and TRBJ1-1, with D unclear. From germline, CDR1 is MNHEY and CDR2 SMNVEV (reference sequence). V dropped 2 bases and J dropped 3 bases, with 7 bases sitting between them. The length of the CDR3 is 13 residues. Written as DNA, the CDR3 is TGTGCCAGCAGTTTAGGCCGGGACACTGAAGCTTTCTTT. Its protein product is CASSLGRDTEAFF.